Each of the 2 T cell receptor beta chains below was sequenced from the same sample in a study of T cell clonality in common variable immunodeficiency. Profiled with immunoSEQ multiplex PCR; TCRdb holds only in-frame clones, not every one. The sample shows approximately 34,000 clones, none of them appearing just once. Material for sequencing was peripheral blood mononuclear cells. The receptors come from a person aged 18 to 75 in good health.

This clone appeared many times. The read gets to within 3 residues of the CDR3 end, and the germline J gene fills in the rest. The chain links TRBV20-1 to TRBJ1-2; D is unresolved. V dropped 6 bases and J dropped 5 bases, with 19 bases sitting between them. The CDR3 runs 14 residues. The germline V gene encodes CDR1 DFQATT and CDR2 SNEGSKA (reference sequence). The CDR3 region is CSAMRQSAGYGYTF. Incomplete CDR3 DNA: TGCAGTGCCATGCGTCAATCTGCGGGTTATGGC.

This clone was seen many times. Coverage ceases 3 residues before the CDR3 finishes, and the germline J gene fills in the end. The chain links TRBV7-2 to TRBJ1-2; 9 positions match TRBD1. Germline assignment: CDR1 SGHTA and CDR2 FQGNSA. This CDR3 region has 15 residues. CDR3 DNA, as far as it was read: TGTGCCAGCAGCTTAGCGACCGGGACAGGGCATCGC. Amino acids: CASSLATGTGHR. The complete CDR3 protein is CASSLATGTGHRYTF. Together with reference TRBV7-2 and TRBJ1-2, the CDR3 gives the full variable domain: GAGVSQSPSNKVTEKGKDVELRCDPISGHTALYWYRQSLGQGLEFLIYFQGNSAPDKSGLPSDRFSAERTGGSVSTLTIQRTQQEDSAVYLCASSLATGTGHRYTFGSGTRLTVV.